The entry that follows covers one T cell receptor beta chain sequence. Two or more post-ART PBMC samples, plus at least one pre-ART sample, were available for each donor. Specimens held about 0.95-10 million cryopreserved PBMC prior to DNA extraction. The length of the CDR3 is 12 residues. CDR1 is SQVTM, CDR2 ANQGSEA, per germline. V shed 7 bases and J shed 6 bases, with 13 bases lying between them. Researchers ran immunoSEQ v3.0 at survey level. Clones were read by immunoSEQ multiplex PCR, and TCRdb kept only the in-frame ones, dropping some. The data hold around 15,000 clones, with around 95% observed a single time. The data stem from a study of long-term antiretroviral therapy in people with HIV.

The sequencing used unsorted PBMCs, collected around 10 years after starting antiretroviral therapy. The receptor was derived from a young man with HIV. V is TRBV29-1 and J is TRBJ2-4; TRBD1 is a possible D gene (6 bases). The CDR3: CSATARGNIQYF. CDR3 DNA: TGCAGCGCAACGGCCAGGGGAAACATTCAGTACTTC.